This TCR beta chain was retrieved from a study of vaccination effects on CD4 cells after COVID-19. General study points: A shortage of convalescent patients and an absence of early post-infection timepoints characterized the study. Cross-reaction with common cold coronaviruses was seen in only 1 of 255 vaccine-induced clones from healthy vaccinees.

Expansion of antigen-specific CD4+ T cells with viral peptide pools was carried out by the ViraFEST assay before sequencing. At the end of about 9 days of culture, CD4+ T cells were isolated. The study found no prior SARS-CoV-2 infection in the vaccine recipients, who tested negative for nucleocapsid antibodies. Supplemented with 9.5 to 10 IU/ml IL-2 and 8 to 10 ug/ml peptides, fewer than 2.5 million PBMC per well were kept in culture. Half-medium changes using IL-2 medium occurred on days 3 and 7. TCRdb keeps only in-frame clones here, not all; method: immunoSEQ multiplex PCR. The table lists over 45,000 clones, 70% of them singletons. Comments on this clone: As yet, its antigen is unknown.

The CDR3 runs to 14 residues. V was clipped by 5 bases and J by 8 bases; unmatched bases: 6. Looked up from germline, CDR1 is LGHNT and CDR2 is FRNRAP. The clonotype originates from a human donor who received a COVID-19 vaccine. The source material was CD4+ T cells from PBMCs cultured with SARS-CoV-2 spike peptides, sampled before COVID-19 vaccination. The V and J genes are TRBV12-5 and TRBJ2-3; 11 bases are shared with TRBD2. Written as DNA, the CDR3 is TGTGCTAGTGGTCATAGCGGGGGGGCCGTTACGCAGTATTTT. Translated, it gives CASGHSGGAVTQYF.